This T cell receptor beta chain was captured by sequencing in a study of human T cells and chemical hapten exposure. Using its own MiXCR run on the RACE reads, TCRdb lists one record per CDR3 protein. The data show around 300,000 distinct CDR3 sequences, with about 7% seen just once and about 8% held by the top ten. Germline V gives CDR1 SNHLY, CDR2 FYNNEI. The CDR3 is 15 residues long. V gave up 4 bases and J gave up 1 base; unmatched junction bases: 4. The time point is: patch test 1, 2 weeks after DPC sensitization. Treatment here: therapeutic diphenylcyclopropenone sensitization with weekly scalp DPC. This clonotype occurred a few times.

The V gene is TRBV2, the J gene TRBJ1-5, with 7 bases that match TRBD1. This clonotype was obtained from a woman aged 18-35 years with alopecia areata. Some clones in this sample may be carry-over from other donors' samples. Sequenced material: whole blood, taken in connection with sensitization to the hapten diphenylcyclopropenone (DPC). CDR3 in DNA: TGTGCCAGCAGTGCAAACAGGGGAAGCAATCAGCCCCAGCATTTT. This codes for CASSANRGSNQPQHF.